What follows are 13 T cell receptor beta chains derived from one specimen sequenced in a study of blood T cell repertoires in COVID-19. Clones were sequenced by immunoSEQ multiplex PCR, and TCRdb holds only the in-frame ones, with some missing. The table shows about 200,000 clones, with 88% occurring only once. The source material was peripheral blood. The receptors derive from a man in his forties with active or convalescent COVID-19.

V gene TRBV6-6 combines with J gene TRBJ1-5, with 7 positions matching TRBD1. Germline CDR1 and CDR2: MNHNY and SVGAGI (reference sequence). J was trimmed by 1 base and V by 5 bases; bases with no gene match: 8. CDR3 length: 16 residues. The CDR3 region has the DNA TGTGCCAGCAGTCGACTGACAGGGATGAGCAATCAGCCCCAGCATTTT. It encodes CASSRLTGMSNQPQHF.

V and J are TRBV19 and TRBJ1-5; D gene ambiguous. V was pared by 5 bases and J by 0 bases, with 14 bases between. Germline V gene data show CDR1 as LNHDA and CDR2 as SQIVND (reference sequence). This CDR3 has 16 residues. In DNA form, the CDR3 reads TGTGCCAGTAGTCCCGGGCGGGGATATAGCAATCAGCCCCAGCATTTT. It yields the protein CASSPGRGYSNQPQHF.

This clone was recorded a few times. The chain joins TRBV6-5 to TRBJ1-6, with 9 bases matching TRBD1. The CDR3 has 15 amino acids. Trimming took 5 bases from V and 7 from J; bases not matched to a gene: 6. The germline V gene encodes CDR1 MNHEY and CDR2 SVGAGI. CDR3 sequence reads: CASSTWDRENSPLHF. The CDR3 nucleotides are TGTGCCAGCAGTACTTGGGACAGGGAAAATTCACCCCTCCACTTT.

This sequence joins TRBV21-1 and TRBJ2-1; the listed D gene, TRBD2, was not tested against the DNA. TRBV21-1 is tagged as a pseudogene. CDR3 length: 12 amino acids. CDR3 bases: TGTGCCAGCAGCAAAGCGCGAGGGCACCAGTTCTTC. This gives the protein CASSKARGHQFF.

The chain recombines TRBV2 with TRBJ2-4; 9 bases fit TRBD2. Germline V gene lookup returns CDR1 SNHLY and CDR2 FYNNEI. Trimming cost V 3 bases and J 3 bases; bases outside gene matches: 6. The CDR3 length is 16 residues. In nucleotides, the CDR3 is TGTGCCAGCAGTGAGGGGCTAGCGGGGTACAAAAACATTCAGTACTTC. Protein product: CASSEGLAGYKNIQYF.

The rearrangement uses TRBV29-1 and TRBJ1-1, with D possibly TRBD1 on 6 matching bases. Looked up from germline, CDR1 is SQVTM and CDR2 is ANQGSEA. V lost 4 bases to trimming and J lost 1 base, with 10 bases between them. CDR3 size: 13 residues. CDR3 DNA sequence: TGCAGCGTTGCGTGGACAGAGAACACTGAAGCTTTCTTT. This encodes CSVAWTENTEAFF.

The chain combines TRBV4-2 with TRBJ1-6; a weak D match, TRBD1 (5 bases). In germline, CDR1 is LGHNA, CDR2 YNFKEQ. V was shortened by 4 bases and J by 0 bases, with 13 bases between the two germline ends. The CDR3 has 17 amino acids. CDR3 sequence reads: CASSPPEGFSYNSPLHF. CDR3 sequence (DNA): TGTGCCAGCAGCCCCCCGGAGGGGTTCTCCTATAATTCACCCCTCCACTTT.

The gene calls are TRBV5-4 and TRBJ2-2; D perhaps matches TRBD1 (5 bases). CDR1 is SGHNT, CDR2 YYREEE, per germline (reference sequence). The CDR3 is made up of 14 amino acids. Deletions cut 0 bases from V and 5 bases from J, with 8 bases between. The CDR3 DNA sequence: TGTGCCAGCAGCTTGGACAGGCGGACCGGGGAGCTGTTTTTT. This gives the protein CASSLDRRTGELFF.

The chain joins TRBV28 to TRBJ2-7; possibly TRBD1 for D (6 bases). The CDR3 length is 12 residues. Trimming took off 2 bases at V and 6 bases at J, with 8 bases between the two ends. Germline CDR1 reads MDHEN; CDR2 reads SYDVKM. This CDR3 reads CASSLTGTEQYF. The CDR3 DNA reads TGTGCCAGCAGTTTAACAGGGACCGAGCAGTACTTC.

The CDR3 nucleotides read TGTGCCAGCAGTTTGGCGGGAGCACGCTCCTACGAGCAGTACTTC. This codes for CASSLAGARSYEQYF. V gene TRBV28 combines with J gene TRBJ2-7; 7 bases match TRBD2. J was trimmed by 0 bases and V by 3 bases; bases with no gene match: 5. Germline CDR1 is MDHEN and CDR2 is SYDVKM. CDR3 length equals 15 residues.

This chain links TRBV10-3 with TRBJ2-3, with TRBD2 identical over 9 bases. With 10 bases clipped from V and 0 bases from J, the junction kept 20 bases outside the gene matches. Per the germline V gene, CDR1 is ENHRY and CDR2 is SYGVKD. The CDR3 spans 19 residues. The CDR3 loop is CATLRIAGDPTYSTDTQYF. The CDR3, as DNA: TGTGCCACGCTCCGAATAGCGGGAGACCCCACGTATAGCACAGATACGCAGTATTTT.

In nucleotides, the CDR3 is TGTGCCAGCAGCCAACTAAAGAGGGCGGGGGGATTCACAGATACGCAGTATTTT. It is translated as CASSQLKRAGGFTDTQYF. This chain joins TRBV3-1 (or the pseudogene TRBV3-2) and TRBJ2-3, with 8 bases matching TRBD2. Germline CDR1 and CDR2: LGHDT and YNNKEL (reference sequence). The CDR3 is made up of 18 amino acids. J lost 2 bases, V lost 2 bases, and 12 bases had no gene match.

The V and J genes are TRBV4-2 and TRBJ2-7; D is ambiguous. The CDR3 loop spans 13 amino acids. In germline, CDR1 is LGHNA, CDR2 YNFKEQ. Trimming shortened V by 5 bases and J by 4 bases, and 12 bases separated the two germline ends. In DNA, the CDR3 is TGTGCCAGCAGCGTAAGCCCCACGTACGAGCAGTACTTC. This gives the protein CASSVSPTYEQYF.